This section outlines one TCR beta chain sequence together with its context. Its antigen remains unknown. This entry belongs to a study of cytomegalovirus exposure and HLA in healthy donors. In the PCR, 60 Vbeta and 13 Jbeta primers were used. TCRdb keeps only in-frame clones here, not all; method: immunoSEQ multiplex PCR. Of about 190,000 clones in the sample, 79% were seen once. V dropped 2 bases and J dropped 5 bases, with 3 bases sitting between them. Germline V gene lookup returns CDR1 MNHEY and CDR2 SMNVEV (reference sequence). The CDR3 is 12 amino acids. Donors were nominally healthy when sampled, though unrecorded immune exposures were likely. General study results and limits: Confirmation was obtained in vitro that a few CMV-associated chains are specific for CMV antigens. Donors belonging to an Asian-associated ancestry cluster reportedly showed fewer N-insertions in productive TCRs than the approximately 640-donor mean, according to what a later analysis found.

The J gene is TRBJ2-2, the V gene TRBV27; D is undetermined. Sequences were obtained from PBMCs. The TCR originated in a woman aged 18 to 35 in good health and CMV-seronegative. The CDR3 loop reads CASSLVTGELFF. In DNA form, the CDR3 reads TGTGCCAGCAGTTTAGTAACCGGGGAGCTGTTTTTT.